The TCR beta chain under discussion was sequenced for a study of cytomegalovirus exposure and HLA in healthy donors. Study-level results: Across donors, most TCRs were seen rarely, yet some public ones were widespread. TCR beta V- and J-gene trimming, according to a later analysis, was linked to a missense DCLRE1C variant.

The germline V gene has CDR1 GTSNPN and CDR2 SVGIG (reference sequence). Trimming left V 5 bases short and J 1 base short, with 6 bases between. CDR3 length: 11 amino acids. The PCR made use of 60 Vbeta and 13 Jbeta primers. Sequencing used immunoSEQ multiplex PCR; TCRdb keeps in-frame clones, though not all of them. This sample's table has more than 40,000 clones. As regards this clone: The antigen is not known.

Despite likely unrecorded immune exposures, the donors were nominally healthy at the time of sampling. This clonotype originated in a woman aged 40 to 50 in good health and CMV-seronegative. The V gene is TRBV30, the J gene TRBJ2-7; D perhaps matches TRBD2 (6 bases). Sequenced input: PBMCs. The CDR3, as DNA: TGTGCCTGGGGGACTTCCTACGAGCAGTACTTC. Translating gives CAWGTSYEQYF.